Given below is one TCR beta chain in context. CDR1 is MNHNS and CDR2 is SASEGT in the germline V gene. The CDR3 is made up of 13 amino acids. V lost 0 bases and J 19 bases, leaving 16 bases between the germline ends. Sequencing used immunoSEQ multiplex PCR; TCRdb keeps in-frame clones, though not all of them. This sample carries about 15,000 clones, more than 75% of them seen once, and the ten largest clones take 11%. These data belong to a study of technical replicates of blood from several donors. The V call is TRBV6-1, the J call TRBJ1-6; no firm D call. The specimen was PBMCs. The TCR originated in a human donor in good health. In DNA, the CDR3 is TGTGCCAGCAGTGAAGCGGGCGGGCCCCGGGGTCACTTT. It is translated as CASSEAGGPRGHF.